Shown below are 27 T cell receptor beta chains from a single sample sequenced in a study of blood T cell repertoires in COVID-19. Profiling relied on immunoSEQ multiplex PCR, and the TCRdb table lists in-frame clones only, not all of them. The sample yields around 400,000 clones, more than 80% seen once. The sample taken for sequencing was peripheral blood. All receptors come from a man in his forties or fifties with acute or convalescent COVID-19.

The chain uses TRBV11-3 and TRBJ2-2, with D possibly TRBD1 on 6 matching bases. V lost 3 bases and J lost 5, with 10 bases in between. The CDR3 has 14 residues. Germline V gene sequence: CDR1 SGHNT, CDR2 YENEEA. The CDR3 nucleotides are TGTGCCAGCAGCTTTACTAGGGGGACCGGGGAGCTGTTTTTT. Amino acids: CASSFTRGTGELFF.

This chain links TRBV24-1 with TRBJ2-4; a possible D gene is TRBD1 (5 bases). Per the germline V gene, CDR1 is KGHDR and CDR2 is SFDVKD. Between the trimmed V and J ends, which lost 3 bases and 0 bases, there was a span of 8 bases. CDR3 size: 15 residues. In nucleotides, the CDR3 is TGTGCCACCAGTGATCCGCAGGGAGCCAAAAACATTCAGTACTTC. Its translation: CATSDPQGAKNIQYF.

CDR3 loop: CASSLPSGQVYGYTF. The DNA for the CDR3 is TGTGCCAGCAGCCTCCCCTCAGGACAGGTTTATGGCTACACCTTC. The chain employs TRBV7-2 and TRBJ1-2; 7 bases fit TRBD1. The J segment lost 5 bases and the V segment lost 5 bases, leaving 11 bases of the junction unmatched. The CDR3 extends over 15 amino acids. Germline V CDR1 and CDR2: SGHTA, FQGNSA. Complete variable domain (other parts from reference TRBV7-2 and TRBJ1-2): GAGVSQSPSNKVTEKGKDVELRCDPISGHTALYWYRQSLGQGLEFLIYFQGNSAPDKSGLPSDRFSAERTGGSVSTLTIQRTQQEDSAVYLCASSLPSGQVYGYTFGSGTRLTVV.

The V call is TRBV10-3, the J call TRBJ1-5; 7 positions agree with TRBD1. This CDR3 region has 15 residues. The germline V gene has CDR1 ENHRY and CDR2 SYGVKD. With 5 bases clipped from V and 6 bases from J, the junction kept 10 bases outside the gene matches. The CDR3 loop reads CAISNIQGKGQPQHF. The CDR3, as DNA: TGTGCCATCAGTAATATACAGGGGAAGGGTCAGCCCCAGCATTTT.

The chain has TRBV9 and TRBJ2-7; the match to TRBD2 covers 8 bases. This CDR3 has 13 amino acids. Germline assignment: CDR1 SGDLS and CDR2 YYNGEE. V dropped 0 bases and J dropped 5; count of bases not matched to a gene: 1. CDR3 amino acids: CASSVAGGDEQYF. The CDR3 DNA reads TGTGCCAGCAGCGTAGCGGGAGGGGACGAGCAGTACTTC.

This sequence joins TRBV24-1 and TRBJ1-2; possibly TRBD1 for D (6 bases). V lost 9 bases to trimming and J lost 6 bases, with 31 bases between them. The CDR3 covers 18 residues. Germline V gene lookup returns CDR1 KGHDR and CDR2 SFDVKD. The CDR3 coding sequence is TGTGCCACCTACCAGTCGGGCGAGCTGGGGGCGCGGGTCGATGGCTACACCTTC. Translating it yields CATYQSGELGARVDGYTF.

As DNA, the CDR3 is TGTGCCAGCAGTTTAGGGGACAGAAGTCTCTATGGCTACACCTTC. Residues: CASSLGDRSLYGYTF. The V gene is TRBV28, the J gene TRBJ1-2, with 7 positions matching TRBD1. V gave up 2 bases and J gave up 4 bases; unmatched junction bases: 7. This CDR3 is built from 15 residues. Germline CDR1 reads MDHEN; CDR2 reads SYDVKM.

This clone was seen only once. The J gene is TRBJ2-7, the V gene TRBV5-6; 9 bases match TRBD1. Germline CDR1 reads SGHDT; CDR2 reads YYEEEE. Trimming removed 0 bases from V and 2 bases from J; junction bases left unmatched: 3. This CDR3 is 15 amino acids long. The CDR3 region is CASSLGQGGAYEQYF. Written as DNA, the CDR3 is TGTGCCAGCAGCTTGGGACAGGGGGGGGCCTACGAGCAGTACTTC.

This chain uses TRBV27 with TRBJ1-6, with TRBD1 matching 11 bases. This CDR3 is 13 amino acids long. Trimming at V came to 4 bases and at J to 10 bases, leaving 0 bases not matched to a gene. Germline V CDR1 and CDR2: MNHEY, SMNVEV (reference sequence). As DNA, the CDR3 is TGTGCCAGCAGTTGGGACAGGGGGTCACCCCTCCACTTT. It yields the protein CASSWDRGSPLHF.

J is TRBJ1-3 and V is TRBV6-5; possibly TRBD1 for D (5 bases). The CDR3 contains 15 residues. Trimming pared 2 bases from V and 3 bases from J, leaving 11 bases between. Germline lookup yields CDR1 MNHEY and CDR2 SVGAGI. CDR3 region: CASSYGQGNGNTIYF. The CDR3, as DNA: TGTGCCAGCAGTTACGGGCAGGGCAATGGAAACACCATATATTTT.

This clone was counted once. The J gene is TRBJ2-2, the V gene TRBV5-6; D perhaps matches TRBD2 (6 bases). The CDR3 length is 16 residues. V was clipped by 5 bases and J by 5 bases, with 19 bases between them. Germline values: CDR1 SGHDT, CDR2 YYEEEE. The CDR3 spells CASRVMGGARTGELFF. CDR3 bases: TGTGCCAGCAGGGTAATGGGCGGGGCGCGTACCGGGGAGCTGTTTTTT.

J is TRBJ2-7 and V is TRBV28; weak D call: TRBD1 (5 bases). The CDR3 length is 12 residues. Germline lookup yields CDR1 MDHEN and CDR2 SYDVKM. V lost 7 bases, J lost 5 bases, and 12 bases lay in between. The CDR3 is CASNQGIDEQYF. The DNA of the CDR3 is TGTGCCAGCAACCAGGGTATCGACGAGCAGTACTTC.

V usage is TRBV7-9 and J usage is TRBJ2-1; weak D call: TRBD2 (7 bases). Per germline, CDR1 SEHNR and CDR2 FQNEAQ (reference sequence). Trimming removed 5 bases from V and 0 bases from J, with 20 bases in between. The CDR3 contains 18 residues. Written as DNA, the CDR3 is TGTGCCAGCAGCCCTCTGGCGGGGGCCCGCCACTCCTACAATGAGCAGTTCTTC. Its protein is CASSPLAGARHSYNEQFF.

This clone has more than one count but fewer than ten. This sequence joins TRBV5-4 and TRBJ2-2, with TRBD2 as a possible D gene (5 bases). The CDR3 loop spans 17 amino acids. Germline assignment: CDR1 SGHNT and CDR2 YYREEE (reference sequence). V was cut by 4 bases and J by 1 base, with 17 bases left in between. The CDR3 loop is CASSGSLGGRNTGELFF. The DNA of the CDR3 is TGTGCCAGCAGCGGGTCGCTAGGAGGCCGGAACACCGGGGAGCTGTTTTTT.

The CDR3 nucleotides are TGTGCCAGCAGTTTATCCCCAGGGGCCGGGGAGCTGTTTTTT. Amino acid sequence: CASSLSPGAGELFF. The rearrangement joins TRBV27 to TRBJ2-2; D might be TRBD1 (6 bases). V dropped 0 bases and J dropped 6 bases, with 8 bases sitting between them. Germline V gene sequence: CDR1 MNHEY, CDR2 SMNVEV (reference sequence). The CDR3 totals 14 residues.

This chain links TRBV3-1 (or the pseudogene TRBV3-2) with TRBJ1-2, with a possible D match to TRBD1 (5 bases). This CDR3 comprises 19 residues. Germline V gene lookup returns CDR1 LGHDT and CDR2 YNNKEL (reference sequence). Trimming removed 0 bases from V and 2 bases from J, with 22 bases in between. CDR3 DNA: TGTGCCAGCAGCCAAGACCGCCTGAGGGGAGGGCCTCCCAACTATGGCTACACCTTC. Protein product: CASSQDRLRGGPPNYGYTF.

V is TRBV12-3 or TRBV12-4 and J is TRBJ2-7; D is unclear. With 3 bases removed from V and 4 bases from J, the gap between germline ends came to 7 bases. The CDR3 sequence is 12 residues long. CDR3 sequence reads: CASSLIEYEQYF. DNA for the CDR3: TGTGCCAGCAGTTTGATAGAGTACGAGCAGTACTTC.

The chain is built from TRBV7-9 and TRBJ1-2, with D hard to call. V was pared by 3 bases and J by 4 bases, with 9 bases between. The CDR3 runs to 13 residues. Germline CDR1 is SEHNR and CDR2 is FQNEAQ (reference sequence). The DNA for the CDR3 is TGTGCCAGCAGCTTGAGTGAGTCCTATGGCTACACCTTC. Its translation: CASSLSESYGYTF.

This sequence joins TRBV18 and TRBJ1-5, with unresolved D. V was pared by 6 bases and J by 7 bases, with 13 bases between. The CDR3 runs to 13 residues. Germline CDR1 KGHSH, CDR2 LQKENI. The CDR3 sequence is CASSPSGIQPQHF. CDR3 sequence (DNA): TGTGCCAGCTCGCCTAGCGGAATCCAGCCCCAGCATTTT.

The chain recombines TRBV7-4 with TRBJ1-5; D is undetermined. Between the trimmed V and J ends, which lost 1 base and 4 bases, there was a span of 14 bases. The germline V gene has CDR1 SGHVT and CDR2 SQSDAQ. The CDR3 is 16 amino acids. The CDR3: CASSLGGSGENQPQHF. CDR3 in DNA: TGTGCCAGCAGCTTAGGTGGATCGGGAGAGAATCAGCCCCAGCATTTT.

The rearrangement links TRBV12-3 or TRBV12-4 to TRBJ2-1; 9 bases align to TRBD2. With 9 bases clipped from V and 4 bases from J, the junction kept 4 bases outside the gene matches. CDR3 size: 13 residues. In DNA form, the CDR3 reads TGTGCCAGTCGACTAGCGGAATACAATGAGCAGTTCTTC. This encodes CASRLAEYNEQFF.

The CDR3 spells CSASPGVAGNQPQHF. In DNA form, the CDR3 reads TGCAGTGCTAGTCCAGGGGTGGCGGGCAATCAGCCCCAGCATTTT. The chain couples TRBV20-1 to TRBJ1-5, with a weak D call TRBD1 (6 bases). The CDR3 is 15 amino acids. Germline V lookup: CDR1 DFQATT, CDR2 SNEGSKA (reference sequence). V lost 3 bases and J lost 2, with 14 bases in between.

The V gene is TRBV7-8, the J gene TRBJ1-4; D is uncertain. Germline-derived CDR1 and CDR2 are SGHVS and FQNEAQ. CDR3 size: 17 residues. Trimming shortened V by 4 bases and J by 8 bases, and 23 bases separated the two germline ends. DNA for the CDR3: TGTGCCAGCAGCTCAAGGACTATCAAGGGTCAGTTCGAAAAACTGTTTTTT. It specifies CASSSRTIKGQFEKLFF.

The chain links TRBV14 to TRBJ2-1, with 11 bases matching TRBD2. The CDR3 spans 17 residues. After removal of 4 bases from V and 3 bases from J, the junction contained 8 bases not matched to a gene. CDR1 is SGHDN and CDR2 is FVKESK in the germline V gene. Here the CDR3 DNA reads TGTGCCAGCAGCCCTAGACCGGGACTAGCGGTCTACAATGAGCAGTTCTTC. Translated: CASSPRPGLAVYNEQFF.

The chain joins TRBV6-5 to TRBJ1-2; D unresolved. Between the trimmed V and J ends, which lost 0 bases and 4 bases, there was a span of 6 bases. The CDR3 has 13 residues. Germline CDR1 MNHEY, CDR2 SVGAGI. CDR3: CASSYSPVYGYTF. In DNA form, the CDR3 reads TGTGCCAGCAGTTACTCCCCAGTCTATGGCTACACCTTC.

V and J are TRBV7-6 and TRBJ2-1, with 10 positions matching TRBD2. CDR3 length equals 18 residues. Germline V lookup: CDR1 SGHVS, CDR2 FNYEAQ. Losses at the gene ends were 1 base for V and 5 bases for J; bases not matched to a gene: 11. CDR3 nucleotide sequence: TGTGCCAGCAGCTTAGTATGGAGCGGGGGGGAAATCAACAATGAGCAGTTCTTC. As protein: CASSLVWSGGEINNEQFF.

The CDR3 DNA reads as TGTGCCAGCAGTTACCGTAGCGGGGGGGCCCTCAATGAGCAGTTCTTC. Translated: CASSYRSGGALNEQFF. The chain links TRBV6-5 to TRBJ2-1; TRBD2 matches at 11 bases. V dropped 2 bases and J dropped 6; count of bases not matched to a gene: 6. This CDR3 region has 16 residues. Germline V gene lookup returns CDR1 MNHEY and CDR2 SVGAGI.